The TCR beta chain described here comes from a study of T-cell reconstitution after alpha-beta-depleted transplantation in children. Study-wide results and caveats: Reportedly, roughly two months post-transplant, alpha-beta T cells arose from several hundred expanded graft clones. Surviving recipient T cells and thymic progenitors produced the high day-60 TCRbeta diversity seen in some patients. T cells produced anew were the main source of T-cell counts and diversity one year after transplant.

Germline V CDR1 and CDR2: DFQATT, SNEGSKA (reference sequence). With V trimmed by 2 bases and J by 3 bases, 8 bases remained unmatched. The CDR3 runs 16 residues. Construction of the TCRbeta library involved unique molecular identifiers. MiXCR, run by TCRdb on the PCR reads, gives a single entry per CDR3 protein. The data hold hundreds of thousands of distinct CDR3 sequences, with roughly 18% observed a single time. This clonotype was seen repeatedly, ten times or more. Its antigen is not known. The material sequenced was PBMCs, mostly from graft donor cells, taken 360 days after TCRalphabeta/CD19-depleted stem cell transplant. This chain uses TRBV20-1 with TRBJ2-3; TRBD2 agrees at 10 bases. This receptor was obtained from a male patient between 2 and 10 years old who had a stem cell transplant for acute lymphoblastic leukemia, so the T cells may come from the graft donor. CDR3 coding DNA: TGCAGTGCTAGACCCAGCGGGGGGGCCTATACAGATACGCAGTATTTT. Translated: CSARPSGGAYTDTQYF.